A selection of T cell receptor beta chains follows, all from one sample in a study of Tregs in tolerant kidney transplant recipients. Using immunoSEQ multiplex PCR, the repertoire was profiled, and TCRdb retains in-frame clones only, with some absent. The table lists about 78,000 clones, approximately 90% of them singletons. This specimen consisted of Tregs from blood, obtained before the transplant. The receptors come from a human donor who received a combined kidney and bone marrow transplant. The CDR3 runs from the conserved cysteine through the conserved F or W. Fields, in order: D gene, V gene, J gene, clone size, CDR3 protein, CDR3 DNA. The D gene is left open where the match is weak. Clone size appears in some rows only: once, few, many, or a class for an expanded clone.

>.|TRBV15|TRBJ1-5|.
CATSRDQQPQHF
TGTGCCACCAGCAGAGATCAACAGCCCCAGCATTTT
>.|TRBV19|TRBJ1-1|.
CASSQGQNTEAFF
TGTGCCAGTAGTCAGGGCCAGAACACTGAAGCTTTCTTT
>.|TRBV12-5|TRBJ2-5|.
CASAELPRGTQYF
TGTGCTAGTGCTGAATTACCGAGGGGGACCCAGTACTTC
>.|TRBV7-9|TRBJ2-6|.
CASSSAAGSGANVLTF
TGTGCCAGCAGCTCCGCGGCGGGCTCTGGGGCCAACGTCCTGACTTTC
>.|TRBV11-2|TRBJ2-1|.
CASSPGLVRDEQFF
TGTGCCAGCAGCCCGGGGTTAGTTCGGGATGAGCAGTTCTTC
>TRBD1|TRBV5-8|TRBJ1-5|.
CASSSWDRGQGNQPQHF
TGTGCCAGCAGCTCGTGGGACAGGGGGCAAGGGAACCAGCCCCAGCATTTT
>.|TRBV19|TRBJ2-7|.
CASSTKGGYYEQYF
TGTGCCAGTAGTACCAAGGGCGGATACTACGAGCAGTACTTC
>.|TRBV7-2|TRBJ2-3|once
CASSLGDGADTQYF
TGTGCCAGCAGCTTAGGTGACGGAGCAGATACGCAGTATTTT
>.|TRBV20-1|TRBJ1-5|.
CSARDNQPQHF
TGCAGTGCTAGGGACAATCAGCCCCAGCATTTT
>TRBD2|TRBV7-2|TRBJ2-1|.
CASSLATPLAGGGNEQFF
TGTGCCAGCAGCTTAGCCACCCCCCTAGCGGGAGGGGGGAATGAGCAGTTCTTC
>.|TRBV28|TRBJ1-6|.
CASSSTGFNSPLHF
TGTGCCAGCAGTTCCACAGGGTTTAATTCACCCCTCCACTTT
>.|TRBV18|TRBJ2-1|.
CASSADQSSYNEQFF
TGTGCCAGCTCCGCAGACCAGAGCTCCTACAATGAGCAGTTCTTC
>.|TRBV9|TRBJ2-5|.
CASSVGEAKLGETQYF
TGTGCCAGCAGCGTAGGAGAGGCCAAACTGGGAGAGACCCAGTACTTC
>TRBD1|TRBV5-1|TRBJ2-3|.
CASSLGTGADTQYF
TGCGCCAGCAGCTTGGGGACAGGGGCTGATACGCAGTATTTT
>.|TRBV6-1|TRBJ1-1|once
CASKDTTRNTEAFF
TGTGCCAGCAAAGACACTACGCGGAACACTGAAGCTTTCTTT
>TRBD2|TRBV9|TRBJ2-1|.
CASSVGVMGLAGSSYNEQFF
TGTGCCAGCAGCGTAGGGGTGATGGGACTAGCGGGAAGCTCCTACAATGAGCAGTTCTTC
>.|TRBV30|TRBJ1-6|once
CAWSPGNSPLHF
TGTGCCTGGAGTCCAGGGAATTCACCCCTCCACTTT
>TRBD1|TRBV6-1|TRBJ1-5|once
CASGDREDQPQHF
TGTGCCAGTGGAGACAGGGAGGATCAGCCCCAGCATTTT
>.|TRBV10-2|TRBJ2-5|.
CASSELVGETQYF
TGCGCCAGCAGTGAACTAGTAGGAGAGACCCAGTACTTC
>.|TRBV28|TRBJ1-5|.
CASSADNQPQHF
TGTGCCAGCAGTGCTGACAATCAGCCCCAGCATTTT
>.|TRBV19|TRBJ1-1|.
CASSIRVFGTEAFF
TGTGCCAGTAGTATCAGGGTATTCGGCACTGAAGCTTTCTTT
>.|TRBV19|TRBJ1-5|.
CASSLGHGQPQHF
TGTGCCAGTAGTCTGGGGCATGGGCAGCCCCAGCATTTT